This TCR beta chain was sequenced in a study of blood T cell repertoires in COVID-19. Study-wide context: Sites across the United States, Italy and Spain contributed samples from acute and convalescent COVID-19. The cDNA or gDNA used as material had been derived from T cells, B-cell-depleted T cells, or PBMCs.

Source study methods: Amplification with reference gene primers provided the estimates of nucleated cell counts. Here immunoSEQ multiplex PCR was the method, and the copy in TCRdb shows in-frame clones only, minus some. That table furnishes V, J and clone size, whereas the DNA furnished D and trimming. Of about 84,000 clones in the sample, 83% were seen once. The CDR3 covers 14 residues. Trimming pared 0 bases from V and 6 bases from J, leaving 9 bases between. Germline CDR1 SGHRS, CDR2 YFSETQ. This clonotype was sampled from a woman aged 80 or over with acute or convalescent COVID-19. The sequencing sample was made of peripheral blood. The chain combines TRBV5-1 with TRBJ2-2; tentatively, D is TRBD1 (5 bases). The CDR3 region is CASSLAGSPGELFF. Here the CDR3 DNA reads TGCGCCAGCAGCTTGGCAGGGTCCCCCGGGGAGCTGTTTTTT.